The source of this T cell receptor (beta chain) is a study of ipilimumab plus nivolumab after autologous stem cell transplantation (dated by TCRdb to about 2021). Describing the broader study: Trial patients received a median of roughly 5 ipilimumab doses and seven to nine nivolumab doses. The intent-to-treat population of the trial consisted of around 37 patients. Patients undergoing autologous transplant for high-risk diffuse large B cell lymphoma, mature T cell lymphoma, or multiple myeloma were enrolled in the trial.

In the case of this clone: The antigen it binds to is not known. Base-call qualities are not available, and no considerably larger clone is one nucleotide away.

Study-wide conclusions, independent of this receptor: The authors concluded that combined checkpoint inhibition appeared tolerable when used as consolidation after transplant. The authors stated that profiles of the T cell receptor repertoire, regulatory T cell phenotype and gut microbiota provided a biologic rationale for studying this approach further.

Ipilimumab was given at 1 mg/kg intravenously on day 1 of selected weeks, and checkpoint therapy started 14 to 28 days after autologous transplant. Nivolumab was given at 3 mg/kg intravenously on day 1 of weeks 1, 4, 7, 10, and every two weeks through week 26. This Phase Ib clinical trial tested ipilimumab plus nivolumab, a combined checkpoint inhibition, as consolidation after autologous stem cell transplantation. The protocol used for the library was the immunoSEQ multiplex PCR assay. TCRdb retrieved this table from immuneACCESS and kept in-frame rearrangements only. Not all clones are present; in checked studies, unresolved V genes account for under half, and no reason is known for the remainder. Recorded for this sample are around 15,000 clones; 65% to 75% of them occurred a single time. The ten largest clones take up 10% of the sample. From a lookup of the germline V gene, CDR1 and CDR2 are ENHRY and SYGVKD. The V end gives up 6 bases and the J end 3 bases, leaving 8 bases in the junction not matched to a gene. From the cysteine up to the phenylalanine, the CDR3 has a length of 15 residues. Only the CDR3 part of the read is kept: 45 bases, read in frame from the first base.

The TCR originated in a male donor with primary mediastinal lymphoma. This sample comprised PBMCs, obtained in a trial of ipilimumab plus nivolumab as post-transplant consolidation. In this chain, TRBV10-3 is recombined with TRBJ2-1, with 7 bases matching TRBD2. The CDR3 protein: CAIRLGSGIYNEQFF. The nucleotide sequence reads TGTGCCATCAGACTGGGGAGCGGGATCTACAATGAGCAGTTCTTC.